Sequencing of this TCR beta chain was carried out in a study of vaccination and CD4 T cells after COVID-19. The overall study: Convalescents were six males and four females, two of them Hispanic.

The treatment was: approximately 10-day PBMC culture with coronavirus spike peptide pools or control peptides (ViraFEST assay). Sequencing of cultured CD4+ T cell DNA used the Oncomine TCR Beta short-read assay. One entry per CDR3 protein, called by TCRdb with MiXCR from the PCR reads. This table has about 12,000 distinct CDR3 sequences, about 70% appearing once. CDR3 length: 13 residues. Looked up from germline, CDR1 is MNHNS and CDR2 is SASEGT. V was shortened by 7 bases and J by 9 bases, with 18 bases between the two germline ends. About this clonotype itself: Its matching antigen is unknown.

This sequence originates from a human donor who received a COVID-19 vaccine. The sample in question was CD4+ T cells from blood, cultured in vitro, obtained after SARS-CoV-2 vaccination. This chain uses TRBV6-1 with TRBJ1-1; a possible D gene is TRBD1 (6 bases). CDR3 DNA: TGTGCCAGCACCAAAACATGGGGGGCAAAAGCTTTCTTT. Translated, it gives CASTKTWGAKAFF.